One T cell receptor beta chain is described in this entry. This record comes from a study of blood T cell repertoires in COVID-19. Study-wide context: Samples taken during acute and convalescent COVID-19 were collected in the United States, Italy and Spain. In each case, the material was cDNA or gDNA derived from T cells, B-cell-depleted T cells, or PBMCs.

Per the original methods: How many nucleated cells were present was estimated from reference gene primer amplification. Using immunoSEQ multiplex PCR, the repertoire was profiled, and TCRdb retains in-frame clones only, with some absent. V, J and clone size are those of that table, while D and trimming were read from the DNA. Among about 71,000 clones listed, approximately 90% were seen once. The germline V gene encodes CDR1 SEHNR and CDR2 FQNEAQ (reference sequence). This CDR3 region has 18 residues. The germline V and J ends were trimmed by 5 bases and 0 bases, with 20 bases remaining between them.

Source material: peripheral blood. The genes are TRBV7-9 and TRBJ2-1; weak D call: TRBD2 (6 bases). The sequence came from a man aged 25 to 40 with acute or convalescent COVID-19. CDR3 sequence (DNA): TGTGCCAGCAGCCCTCCCCCTAGCGCACGTTACTCCTACAATGAGCAGTTCTTC. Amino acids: CASSPPPSARYSYNEQFF.